Listed below are T cell receptor beta chains from one sample, sequenced in a study of T-cell reconstitution after alpha-beta-depleted transplantation in children. TCRdb recomputed calls from the PCR reads with MiXCR, one row per CDR3 protein. The sample lists about 240,000 distinct CDR3 sequences; 25% were seen once. Sequencing was performed on PBMCs, taken before TCRalphabeta/CD19-depleted stem cell transplant. Receptors originate from a girl aged 2 to 9 with Fanconi anemia, due to receive a stem cell transplant. Each CDR3 is given with its conserved first and last residue. D genes are given only for firm matches. Clone size is stated in some rows and not others, as once, few, many or a class when expanded.

clone_size j_call v_call d_call cdr3_aa cdr3_nt
many TRBJ2-5 TRBV29-1 - CSVGLALETQYF TGCAGCGTTGGTCTAGCGTTGGAGACCCAGTACTTC
many TRBJ1-1 TRBV29-1 TRBD1 CSGNIPLRRDSVKANTEAFF TGCAGCGGCAACATCCCCCTCAGGAGGGACAGTGTAAAAGCGAACACTGAAGCTTTCTTT
- TRBJ2-1 TRBV9 - CASSVELRGPYNEQFF TGTGCCAGCAGCGTAGAATTGCGGGGCCCCTACAATGAGCAGTTCTTC
many TRBJ2-3 TRBV5-6 - CASSDDRTDTQYF TGTGCCAGCAGCGATGACAGAACAGATACGCAGTATTTT
many TRBJ2-7 TRBV20-1 - CSATKGDPDYEQYF TGCAGTGCTACCAAGGGAGACCCGGACTACGAGCAGTACTTC
- TRBJ2-1 TRBV7-9 - CASSLGPLATYNEQFF TGTGCCAGCAGCTTAGGCCCCCTAGCGACCTACAATGAGCAGTTCTTC
many TRBJ2-1 TRBV7-9 - CASEDGIYNEQFF TGTGCCAGCGAGGACGGGATTTACAATGAGCAGTTCTTC
- TRBJ2-1 TRBV20-1 - CSATSYEQFF TGCAGTGCCACCTCCTACGAGCAGTTCTTC
many TRBJ2-3 TRBV12-3/TRBV12-4 - CASSPQGTDTQYF TGTGCCAGCAGTCCGCAAGGAACAGATACGCAGTATTTT
many TRBJ2-2 TRBV20-1 - CSASRDWDTGELFF TGCAGTGCTAGTCGGGACTGGGACACCGGGGAGCTGTTTTTT
many TRBJ2-1 TRBV9 TRBD1 CASSGQGNNEQFF TGTGCCAGCAGCGGACAGGGTAACAATGAGCAGTTCTTC
- TRBJ2-1 TRBV7-9 - CASSLFGDEQFF TGTGCCAGCAGCTTATTCGGCGATGAGCAGTTCTTC
- TRBJ2-5 TRBV11-1 TRBD2 CASSPRTSGRAFGETQYF TGTGCCAGCAGCCCAAGGACTAGCGGGAGGGCCTTTGGCGAGACCCAGTACTTC
many TRBJ1-4 TRBV15 - CATSREGAGDSEKLFF TGTGCCACCAGCAGAGAAGGGGCAGGGGATAGTGAAAAACTGTTTTTT
many TRBJ2-3 TRBV20-1 - CSASAGFTDTQYF TGCAGTGCTAGTGCAGGGTTCACAGATACGCAGTATTTT
- TRBJ1-3 TRBV5-8 - CASRGRAVQGNTIYF TGTGCCAGCAGGGGACGAGCGGTTCAGGGAAACACCATATATTTT
- TRBJ2-7 TRBV6-1 TRBD1 CASNSTGTGNSYEQYF TGTGCCAGCAACAGCACCGGGACAGGGAACTCCTACGAGCAGTACTTC
few TRBJ1-2 TRBV29-1 - CSVGDPDYGYTF TGCAGCGTCGGGGATCCAGACTATGGCTACACCTTC
few TRBJ2-5 TRBV5-1 - CASSLGGGHQETQYF TGCGCCAGCAGCTTGGGAGGGGGACACCAAGAGACCCAGTACTTC
few TRBJ2-1 TRBV21-1 - CASSTITPFGLAGGNDEQFF TGTGCCAGCAGCACTATAACGCCATTTGGACTAGCGGGGGGCAACGATGAGCAGTTCTTC
many TRBJ1-5 TRBV28 TRBD1 CASSLNAASGTGVGQPQHF TGTGCCAGCAGTTTAAATGCGGCCTCCGGGACAGGGGTTGGGCAGCCCCAGCATTTT
many TRBJ2-1 TRBV5-5 - CASSFATNEQFF TGTGCCAGCAGCTTCGCGACGAATGAGCAGTTCTTC
many TRBJ2-4 TRBV12-3/TRBV12-4 - CASRLAKNIQYF TGTGCCAGCAGACTAGCCAAAAACATTCAGTACTTC
many TRBJ2-7 TRBV6-5 TRBD1 CASSTAPDRGLEQYF TGTGCCAGCAGTACTGCTCCGGACAGGGGGCTCGAGCAGTACTTC
- TRBJ1-2 TRBV29-1 TRBD1 CSVGTGGLALYGYTF TGCAGCGTTGGGACAGGGGGACTCGCCCTCTATGGCTACACCTTC
many TRBJ2-7 TRBV20-1 TRBD1 CSAYRDSSYEQYF TGCAGTGCTTACCGGGACAGCTCCTACGAGCAGTACTTC
many TRBJ2-3 TRBV7-2 - CASSRGRDTQYF TGTGCCAGCAGCCGGGGGCGAGATACGCAGTATTTT
few TRBJ2-1 TRBV25-1 TRBD2 CASSELTSGIRDEQFF TGTGCCAGCAGTGAGTTAACTAGCGGGATAAGGGATGAGCAGTTCTTC
many TRBJ2-1 TRBV6-2/TRBV6-3 TRBD1 CASRANGQGNSQFF TGTGCCAGCAGGGCGAACGGACAGGGGAACTCGCAGTTCTTC
many TRBJ1-5 TRBV29-1 TRBD1 CSAGQASDQPQHF TGCAGCGCCGGACAGGCGTCGGATCAGCCCCAGCATTTT
many TRBJ1-5 TRBV7-8 - CASSSGGATYSNQPQHF TGTGCCAGCAGCTCCGGGGGAGCTACCTATAGCAATCAGCCCCAGCATTTT
many TRBJ2-1 TRBV12-3/TRBV12-4 TRBD1 CASRPGQGAYNEQFF TGTGCCAGCAGGCCGGGACAGGGGGCTTACAATGAGCAGTTCTTC
- TRBJ2-7 TRBV6-1 TRBD1 CATDRVLYEQYF TGTGCCACGGACAGGGTCCTCTACGAGCAGTACTTC
many TRBJ1-2 TRBV20-1 - CSARDQRGGGYGYTF TGCAGTGCTAGAGATCAAAGAGGGGGTGGCTATGGCTACACCTTC
many TRBJ2-1 TRBV20-1 TRBD2 CSAYSGTSGNEQFF TGCAGTGCTTACTCCGGGACTAGCGGCAATGAGCAGTTCTTC
few TRBJ2-1 TRBV29-1 - CSVKSEDRQVFSYNEQFF TGCAGCGTTAAGTCGGAAGACCGCCAAGTCTTCTCCTACAATGAGCAGTTCTTC
- TRBJ2-7 TRBV5-1 TRBD2 CASSLLTVTSGSDEQYF TGCGCCAGCAGCTTGCTGACAGTGACTAGCGGGAGTGACGAGCAGTACTTC
many TRBJ2-3 TRBV25-1 - CASSPSILATTDTQYF TGTGCCAGCAGCCCGAGTATCCTAGCGACAACAGATACGCAGTATTTT
few TRBJ2-3 TRBV7-8 - CASTGRSADTQYF TGTGCCAGCACGGGCAGGAGTGCAGATACGCAGTATTTT
once TRBJ2-7 TRBV20-1 - CSAREAFIPYEQYF TGCAGTGCTAGAGAGGCTTTTATCCCTTACGAGCAGTACTTC
- TRBJ2-3 TRBV29-1 - CSVETADTQYF TGCAGCGTTGAAACCGCAGATACGCAGTATTTT
many TRBJ2-1 TRBV3-1 TRBD1 CASSPGTGPSYNEQFF TGTGCCAGCAGCCCCGGGACAGGTCCTTCCTACAATGAGCAGTTCTTC
- TRBJ2-7 TRBV20-1 TRBD2 CSATRLAGSYEQYF TGCAGTGCTACCCGACTAGCGGGGTCCTACGAGCAGTACTTC
- TRBJ2-5 TRBV7-9 - CASSLHQGQETQYF TGTGCCAGCAGCTTACATCAGGGGCAAGAGACCCAGTACTTC
- TRBJ2-7 TRBV20-1 TRBD2 CSARDSLAGGSYEQYF TGCAGTGCTAGAGACAGTCTAGCGGGGGGCTCCTACGAGCAGTACTTC
- TRBJ1-2 TRBV27 TRBD1 CASNKQGANYGYTF TGTGCCAGCAACAAACAGGGGGCTAACTATGGCTACACCTTC
- TRBJ1-1 TRBV20-1 - CGWGKGPEAFF TGTGGGTGGGGAAAGGGCCCTGAAGCTTTCTTT
few TRBJ2-2 TRBV20-1 - CSASTPGELFF TGCAGTGCTTCGACACCCGGGGAGCTGTTTTTT